The 28 T cell receptor beta chains listed next were all sequenced from one sample in a study of technical replicates of blood from a handful of donors (dated by TCRdb to about 2017). The library was obtained by the immunoSEQ multiplex PCR assay. This is the immuneACCESS table as TCRdb keeps it, with only in-frame sequences that have V and J called. A part of the clones is gone; compared with another copy, unresolved V genes explain less than half, and the rest is unexplained. This sample lists about 91,000 clones; 85% to 95% were detected once. The biggest ten clones account for 0.2% to 0.3% of the sample. Sequences were obtained from T cells isolated from PBMCs. These receptors all come from a human donor in good health.

This clone was observed a few times. The chain links TRBV18 to TRBJ1-1; possibly TRBD1 for D (5 bases). Germline lookup yields CDR1 KGHSH and CDR2 LQKENI. The CDR3 runs to 17 residues. V was cut by 0 bases and J by 4 bases, with 18 bases left in between. The CDR3 coding sequence is TGTGCCAGCTCACCACCCCTCGATCCGAAGACAGCCACTGAAGCTTTCTTT. It codes for CASSPPLDPKTATEAFF.

Note on this clone: At one end, the junction sequence differs from germline, possibly due to a read error. The chain is built from TRBV11-2 and TRBJ2-1; D perhaps matches TRBD2 (6 bases). CDR3 length equals 14 residues. CDR1 SGHAT and CDR2 FQNNGV come from the germline V gene. DNA for the CDR3: TGTGCCAGCAGTCGCCGGGAGACCTACAGTGAGCAGTTCTTC. Its protein is CASSRRETYSEQFF.

The chain has TRBV12-5 and TRBJ1-2; a weak D match, TRBD1 (6 bases). Germline V gene data show CDR1 as LGHNT and CDR2 as FRNRAP. V was shortened by 7 bases and J by 3 bases, with 9 bases between the two germline ends. The CDR3 consists of 12 residues. The DNA of the CDR3 is TGTGCTAGTGCCCCAGGGGACTATGGCTACACCTTC. It specifies CASAPGDYGYTF.

As DNA, the CDR3 is TGTGCCAGCAGCCCAGAGTCACAGATTAACACTGAAGCTTTCTTT. This gives the protein CASSPESQINTEAFF. The V gene is TRBV5-6, the J gene TRBJ1-1; no firm D call. Germline V CDR1 and CDR2: SGHDT, YYEEEE. There are 15 residues in the CDR3. V was trimmed by 4 bases and J by 2 bases, leaving 15 bases between them.

The chain recombines TRBV6-1 with TRBJ2-2; D unresolved. Per germline, CDR1 MNHNS and CDR2 SASEGT. V lost 3 bases to trimming and J lost 3 bases, with 8 bases between them. The CDR3 length is 14 residues. The chain's CDR3 is CASSDREDTGELFF. Written as DNA, the CDR3 is TGTGCCAGCAGTGATCGCGAGGACACCGGGGAGCTGTTTTTT.

The V and J genes are TRBV25-1 and TRBJ2-2; 7 bases match TRBD1. The CDR3 spans 15 residues. Trimming took 5 bases from V and 7 from J; bases not matched to a gene: 10. Germline values: CDR1 MGHDK, CDR2 SYGVNS. The CDR3 sequence is CASSWDSVIRGELFF. DNA of the CDR3: TGTGCCAGCAGTTGGGACAGTGTTATACGCGGGGAGCTGTTTTTT.

The V and J genes are TRBV5-1 and TRBJ2-7; tentatively, D is TRBD1 (5 bases). Deletions cut 5 bases from V and 0 bases from J, with 6 bases between. This CDR3 region has 12 residues. CDR1 and CDR2 (germline): SGHRS, YFSETQ. CDR3 DNA: TGCGCCAGCAGGGACACCTCCTACGAGCAGTACTTC. It specifies CASRDTSYEQYF. Full variable domain (missing parts from reference TRBV5-1 and TRBJ2-7): KAGVTQTPRYLIKTRGQQVTLSCSPISGHRSVSWYQQTPGQGLQFLFEYFSETQRNKGNFPGRFSGRQFSNSRSEMNVSTLELGDSALYLCASRDTSYEQYFGPGTRLTVT.

This chain uses TRBV28 with TRBJ2-3; no definite D call. The germline V gene has CDR1 MDHEN and CDR2 SYDVKM. CDR3 length: 12 residues. V dropped 6 bases and J dropped 5 bases, with 9 bases sitting between them. CDR3 protein: CASSPVRDTQYF. Written as DNA, the CDR3 is TGTGCCAGCAGCCCTGTGAGAGATACGCAGTATTTT.

CDR3 sequence (DNA): TGTGCCAGCAGTGACTCGAAATTTAGAGGGAACACCGGGGAGCTGTTTTTT. As protein: CASSDSKFRGNTGELFF. This chain joins TRBV6-4 and TRBJ2-2; D remains ambiguous. CDR1 MRHNA and CDR2 SNTAGT come from the germline V gene. V gave up 0 bases and J gave up 1 base, with 12 bases separating them. CDR3 length: 17 amino acids.

This chain links TRBV5-1 with TRBJ2-1, with D uncertain. V lost 2 bases, J lost 10 bases, and 7 bases lay in between. Germline CDR1 is SGHRS and CDR2 is YFSETQ. The CDR3 is made up of 11 amino acids. CDR3 loop: CASSFLAEQFF. The CDR3 DNA reads as TGCGCCAGCAGCTTTCTGGCAGAGCAGTTCTTC.

V and J are TRBV5-1 and TRBJ1-1; 10 nucleotides agree with TRBD1. Losses at the gene ends were 4 bases for V and 0 bases for J; bases not matched to a gene: 6. Germline CDR1 and CDR2: SGHRS and YFSETQ. The CDR3 length is 16 residues. The CDR3 coding sequence is TGCGCCAGCAGCACCGGACAGGGGGGAATGAACACTGAAGCTTTCTTT. Translated, it gives CASSTGQGGMNTEAFF.

This clone has just a few counts. The V and J genes are TRBV27 and TRBJ2-2, with 10 bases lining up with TRBD2. The trim removed 3 bases at V and 5 bases at J, leaving 15 bases unmatched. The germline gives CDR1 MNHEY, CDR2 SMNVEV (reference sequence). The CDR3 spans 19 residues. The CDR3 sequence: CASSLRYGAGGPWTGELFF. The CDR3 nucleotides read TGTGCCAGCAGTTTGAGGTATGGAGCGGGAGGGCCGTGGACCGGGGAGCTGTTTTTT.

The chain combines TRBV11-2 with TRBJ2-1, with TRBD2 matching over 8 bases. The CDR3 sequence is 16 residues long. Germline values: CDR1 SGHAT, CDR2 FQNNGV. J was trimmed by 7 bases and V by 8 bases; bases with no gene match: 16. The CDR3 DNA follows: TGTGCCAGCCGCCAGGTCTCCGGGACTAGTAGTAATGAGCAGTTCTTC. Translation gives CASRQVSGTSSNEQFF.

The chain has TRBV5-1 and TRBJ2-5; D not resolved. From germline, CDR1 is SGHRS and CDR2 YFSETQ. This CDR3 is built from 13 residues. V gave up 4 bases and J gave up 3 bases, with 10 bases separating them. In DNA form, the CDR3 reads TGCGCCAGCAGCCTCCCCCCTGAAGAGACCCAGTACTTC. Its translation is CASSLPPEETQYF.

This CDR3 reads CASAYSGNTEAFF. Here the CDR3 DNA reads TGTGCCAGCGCATACTCAGGGAACACTGAAGCTTTCTTT. The chain is built from TRBV18 and TRBJ1-1; D unresolved. Germline V lookup: CDR1 KGHSH, CDR2 LQKENI. The CDR3 has 13 residues. V lost 8 bases to trimming and J lost 1 base, with 11 bases between them.

J is TRBJ1-3 and V is TRBV5-4, with D uncertain. V dropped 2 bases and J dropped 1 base, with 7 bases sitting between them. This CDR3 is 14 amino acids long. Germline CDR1 SGHNT, CDR2 YYREEE (reference sequence). CDR3 coding DNA: TGTGCCAGCAGCTTTGGTCAGTCTGGAAACACCATATATTTT. It encodes CASSFGQSGNTIYF.

The table lists this clone with a count of one. The gene calls are TRBV6-1 and TRBJ2-7; 8 positions agree with TRBD2. The germline gives CDR1 MNHNS, CDR2 SASEGT. V lost 3 bases, J lost 0 bases, and 7 bases stayed unmatched. The CDR3 covers 16 residues. The CDR3 sequence: CASSDFSGGVSYEQYF. CDR3 DNA sequence: TGTGCCAGCAGTGATTTCAGCGGGGGTGTCTCCTACGAGCAGTACTTC.

J is TRBJ1-2 and V is TRBV9; D perhaps matches TRBD1 (6 bases). The CDR3 has 15 amino acids. CDR1 and CDR2 from the germline V gene are SGDLS and YYNGEE. V was clipped by 4 bases and J by 8 bases, with 21 bases between them. CDR3: CASSSRPNTGSGYTF. The CDR3 DNA reads TGTGCCAGCAGCTCTCGACCGAATACAGGGAGCGGCTACACCTTC.

The chain recombines TRBV11-3 with TRBJ2-7, with 11 bases fitting TRBD2. CDR3 length equals 15 residues. Germline-derived CDR1 and CDR2 are SGHNT and YENEEA. Germline trimming cut 4 bases from V and 2 bases from J; bases unmatched to any gene: 4. For the CDR3, the DNA is TGTGCCAGCAGCTATAGCGGGGGGGGTACCTACGAGCAGTACTTC. This codes for CASSYSGGGTYEQYF.

The chain combines TRBV11-3 with TRBJ1-4; D unresolved. The V end was cut by 3 bases, the J end by 0 bases, with 11 bases between. The CDR3 runs to 16 residues. Germline loops: CDR1 SGHNT, CDR2 YENEEA. CDR3 nucleotides: TGTGCCAGCAGCTTGGGAGCGGCCGCAACTAATGAAAAACTGTTTTTT. It codes for CASSLGAAATNEKLFF.

The rearrangement links TRBV5-4 to TRBJ2-7, with TRBD2 matching over 9 bases. The CDR3 runs 14 residues. V lost 0 bases, J lost 7 bases, and 5 bases stayed unmatched. CDR1 is SGHNT and CDR2 is YYREEE in the germline V gene (reference sequence). CDR3 protein: CASSLEGLAREQYF. DNA of the CDR3: TGTGCCAGCAGCTTGGAGGGACTAGCAAGGGAGCAGTACTTC. Full variable domain (missing parts from reference TRBV5-4 and TRBJ2-7): ETGVTQSPTHLIKTRGQQVTLRCSSQSGHNTVSWYQQALGQGPQFIFQYYREEENGRGNFPPRFSGLQFPNYSSELNVNALELDDSALYLCASSLEGLAREQYFGPGTRLTVT.

V gene TRBV14 combines with J gene TRBJ1-4; a possible D gene is TRBD1 (6 bases). V was cut by 6 bases and J by 8 bases, with 16 bases left in between. The germline V gene has CDR1 SGHDN and CDR2 FVKESK. The CDR3 length is 14 residues. The CDR3: CASRFAGVGEKLFF. CDR3 coding DNA: TGTGCCAGCAGGTTCGCAGGGGTGGGAGAAAAACTGTTTTTT.

The V call is TRBV7-2, the J call TRBJ2-7, with a tentative D call TRBD2 (6 bases). The CDR3 loop spans 15 amino acids. The V gene lost 1 base and the J gene lost 3 bases, with 13 bases spanning the gap. Germline V CDR1 and CDR2: SGHTA, FQGNSA. The CDR3 DNA reads as TGTGCCAGCAGCTTAGTCCACGGGGGTCTCTACGAGCAGTACTTC. Translating it yields CASSLVHGGLYEQYF.

The gene calls are TRBV6-5 and TRBJ2-3; TRBD2 is a possible D gene (6 bases). Germline V lookup: CDR1 MNHEY, CDR2 SVGAGI. There are 16 residues in the CDR3. V was clipped by 0 bases and J by 0 bases, with 10 bases between them. The CDR3 DNA is TGTGCCAGCAGTTACTCTTCAAGCGGGAGCACAGATACGCAGTATTTT. It specifies CASSYSSSGSTDTQYF.

This clone has only a few counts. V gene TRBV11-2 combines with J gene TRBJ1-6, with 7 bases identical to TRBD1. The CDR3 contains 14 residues. CDR1 is SGHAT, CDR2 FQNNGV, per germline. Trimming took 2 bases from V and 10 from J; bases not matched to a gene: 5. CDR3 sequence (DNA): TGTGCCAGCAGCTTATCGACAGGGTCATCACCCCTCCACTTT. Amino acids: CASSLSTGSSPLHF.

The rearrangement joins TRBV6-5 to TRBJ1-5; D might be TRBD1 (5 bases). Germline V gene lookup returns CDR1 MNHEY and CDR2 SVGAGI. The CDR3 spans 14 residues. Trimming stripped 6 bases from V and 7 bases from J, with 16 bases between. The chain's CDR3 is CASRAGGGGQPQHF. The CDR3 coding sequence is TGTGCCAGCAGGGCCGGGGGGGGAGGCCAGCCCCAGCATTTT.

The rearrangement links TRBV19 to TRBJ2-1, with 9 bases matching TRBD2. This CDR3 region has 14 residues. CDR1 LNHDA and CDR2 SQIVND come from the germline V gene (reference sequence). The V and J ends lost 3 bases and 7 bases, in that order; junction bases with no gene match: 4. This CDR3 reads CASSIRLAGNEQFF. The CDR3 DNA reads TGTGCCAGTAGTATCCGGCTAGCGGGAAATGAGCAGTTCTTC.

CDR3 sequence (DNA): TGTGCCAGCAGCGTAGCAGAGCGGCGCACAGATACGCAGTATTTT. It translates to CASSVAERRTDTQYF. The chain employs TRBV9 and TRBJ2-3; tentative D call: TRBD2 (5 bases). Germline V lookup: CDR1 SGDLS, CDR2 YYNGEE. This CDR3 is 15 amino acids long. V was pared by 0 bases and J by 1 base, with 9 bases between.